What follows describes a single T cell receptor beta chain. The target antigen is unknown. Data came from immunoSEQ multiplex PCR; TCRdb stores just in-frame clones and leaves some out. The sample records under 100,000 clones, 80% to 95% being singletons. CDR3 length: 11 residues. CDR1 and CDR2 (germline): DFQATT, SNEGSKA (reference sequence). Between the trimmed V and J ends, which lost 8 bases and 5 bases, there was a span of 10 bases. This sample was included in a study of OX40 agonist ivuxolimab in advanced cancers. On the study more broadly: Subjects had a mean age of about 60 years, with a range of 23 to 79; more than 70% were male.

Study findings and constraints: The CD4+ and CD8+ T cells in the blood had expanded clonally by week 6 at 0.1 to 3.0 mg/kg.

The chain uses TRBV20-1 and TRBJ2-4; D gene ambiguous. This TCR was sampled from an adult with an advanced solid tumor such as melanoma, head and neck, liver or kidney cancer. The sample here was CD4+ or CD8+ T cells sorted from blood, taken in a trial of the OX40 agonist ivuxolimab. The CDR3 region is CSSLGQNIQYF. DNA for the CDR3: TGCAGTTCCCTAGGACAAAACATTCAGTACTTC.